This TCR beta chain came from a study of blood T cell repertoires in COVID-19. Study in general: Acute-phase and convalescent COVID-19 samples originated in the United States, Italy and Spain. Sources were T cells, B-cell-depleted T cells, or PBMCs; the material itself was cDNA or gDNA.

Germline lookup yields CDR1 SEHNR and CDR2 FQNEAQ (reference sequence). CDR3 size: 14 residues. The ends lost 3 bases at V and 3 bases at J; junction bases unmatched: 3. Source study methods: Amplification from reference gene primers served as the basis for estimated nucleated cell counts. Repertoires were generated with immunoSEQ multiplex PCR, while TCRdb's copy carries only in-frame clones and drops some. From that table come the V and J calls and clone size; the DNA was used to work out D and trimming. The sample yields some 240,000 clones, around 90% seen once. The chain has TRBV7-9 and TRBJ2-3, with TRBD1 matching over 7 bases. The receptor was derived from a man aged 55-75 years who had recovered from COVID-19. Source material: peripheral blood. As DNA, the CDR3 is TGTGCCAGCAGCTTCAGACAGGGAACAGATACGCAGTATTTT. Protein: CASSFRQGTDTQYF.